This TCR beta chain was sequenced during a study of monozygotic twins with inflammatory bowel disease. CDR3 size: 13 residues. Looked up from germline, CDR1 is KGHSH and CDR2 is LQKENI. TCRdb reprocessed the 5' RACE reads, with one entry per CDR3 protein and no DNA. This table lists under 150,000 distinct CDR3 sequences. Sequencing was performed on blood. The chain uses TRBV18 and TRBJ1-2; TCRdb picks TRBD1, but there is no DNA to check that call. This clonotype was obtained from a human donor with ulcerative colitis or Crohn's disease, or a healthy co-twin of an affected twin (not recorded which). CDR3 residues: CASSPDREYGYTF.